This record covers a single T cell receptor (beta chain). This clonotype has a count of ten or more. Its antigen is not yet known. Per-nucleotide qualities are absent, and no much larger clonotype sits a single base away. Library preparation used RT-PCR. The instrument was an Illumina HiSeq 2500. TCRdb trimmed public reads at Q25 via fastp, called clones via MiXCR and kept in-frame beta chains. When rows share a CDR3 protein, they turn into one entry using the most common DNA and genes. Present in this sample are 400,000 to 650,000 distinct CDR3 sequences, about 7.2% of which were seen just once. The leading ten clones occupy around 13% of the sample. The entry originates in a study of response to subunit inactivated influenza vaccine (dated by TCRdb to the late 2010s). Some background on the complete study: Deep quantitative T cell receptor repertoire profiling was used in the study to track responses to a trivalent subunit inactivated influenza vaccine. Results and caveats for the whole study, not just this receptor: It was suggested by the authors that each seasonal influenza vaccination may recruit only a limited number of new T cells.

The specimen comprised PBMCs from blood, sampled 23 months after vaccination. This sequence originates from a man between 45 and 75 years old who received an inactivated influenza vaccine. Donor details come from another sample of the same person, matched by shared clones.

This receptor carries the CDR3 CSARDQGHHTQYF. The nucleotides read TGCAGTGCTAGAGATCAGGGACACCATACGCAGTATTTT. The V and J segments used are TRBV20-1 and TRBJ2-3; the D segment could be TRBD1, given 6 matching bases. Trimming takes 0 bases from V and 7 bases from J, and the germline ends sit 11 bases apart. CDR1 and CDR2, per the germline V gene (reference sequence), are DFQATT and SNEGSKA. The CDR3 contains 13 residues, cysteine and phenylalanine counted. Of all the DNA, just the CDR3 is kept, 39 bases in frame from base 1.